This passage covers 27 T cell receptor beta chains from one sample sequenced in a study of blood T cell repertoires in COVID-19. Sequencing used immunoSEQ multiplex PCR; TCRdb keeps in-frame clones, though not all of them. Among some 74,000 clones listed, around 80% were seen once. The sample taken for sequencing was peripheral blood. These receptors all stem from a woman older than 75 with active or convalescent COVID-19.

The V call is TRBV19, the J call TRBJ2-5; tentative D call: TRBD2 (6 bases). Per the germline V gene, CDR1 is LNHDA and CDR2 is SQIVND (reference sequence). CDR3 length: 13 amino acids. Trimming removed 2 bases from V and 7 bases from J, with 11 bases in between. The DNA of the CDR3 is TGTGCCAGTAGTATACTACCCGGGGGGACCCAGTACTTC. Its translation: CASSILPGGTQYF.

The chain uses TRBV2 and TRBJ2-3; the D is unclear. Trimming shortened V by 6 bases and J by 2 bases, and 9 bases separated the two germline ends. Germline V gene data show CDR1 as SNHLY and CDR2 as FYNNEI. This CDR3 has 13 amino acids. The CDR3 bases are TGTGCCAGCAGCGCTCGGGTCACAGATACGCAGTATTTT. As protein: CASSARVTDTQYF. The variable domain in full, completed from reference TRBV2 and TRBJ2-3, reads EPEVTQTPSHQVTQMGQEVILRCVPISNHLYFYWYRQILGQKVEFLVSFYNNEISEKSEIFDDQFSVERPDGSNFTLKIRSTKLEDSAMYFCASSARVTDTQYFGPGTRLTVL.

V usage is TRBV4-1 and J usage is TRBJ2-2, with TRBD1 matching 7 bases. CDR1 and CDR2 from the germline V gene are MGHRA and YSYEKL. The J segment lost 2 bases and the V segment lost 1 base, leaving 4 bases of the junction unmatched. The CDR3 consists of 16 residues. The CDR3 DNA is TGCGCCAGCAGCCAAGGGACAGGACTTAACACCGGGGAGCTGTTTTTT. It is translated as CASSQGTGLNTGELFF.

V is TRBV28 and J is TRBJ2-3; 10 positions match TRBD2. There are 17 residues in the CDR3. Losses at the gene ends were 6 bases for V and 0 bases for J; bases not matched to a gene: 9. Germline assignment: CDR1 MDHEN and CDR2 SYDVKM. CDR3 nucleotide sequence: TGTGCCAGCAGCACGGTACTAGCGGGGCGTAGCACAGATACGCAGTATTTT. This sequence encodes CASSTVLAGRSTDTQYF.

This clone was counted a single time. The genes are TRBV7-2 and TRBJ1-4; D gene unclear. Deletions cut 3 bases from V and 0 bases from J, with 14 bases between. Germline V CDR1 and CDR2: SGHTA, FQGNSA. The CDR3 is made up of 17 amino acids. As DNA, the CDR3 is TGTGCCAGCAGCTTGTTTCGGTCCGGGGCAACTAATGAAAAACTGTTTTTT. Translating it yields CASSLFRSGATNEKLFF.

The chain joins TRBV3-1 (or the pseudogene TRBV3-2) to TRBJ2-2, with 7 bases identical to TRBD2. The CDR3 totals 15 residues. CDR1 and CDR2 from the germline V gene are LGHDT and YNNKEL (reference sequence). With V trimmed by 7 bases and J by 5 bases, 10 bases remained unmatched. The CDR3 DNA follows: TGTGCCAGCACCATCTCGCGGGGGTCAACCGGGGAGCTGTTTTTT. It specifies CASTISRGSTGELFF.

The chain couples TRBV18 to TRBJ2-7, with D perhaps TRBD2 (5 bases). Germline CDR1 reads KGHSH; CDR2 reads LQKENI. The V and J ends lost 6 bases and 2 bases respectively, with 23 bases between them. The CDR3 length is 17 residues. The CDR3, as DNA: TGTGCCAGCTCCCCGTTGGGGTGGCTAGCCGCAACCTACGAGCAGTACTTC. The encoded protein is CASSPLGWLAATYEQYF.

The V and J genes are TRBV9 and TRBJ2-3, with 8 bases matching TRBD2. Germline assignment: CDR1 SGDLS and CDR2 YYNGEE. The ends lost 0 bases at V and 2 bases at J; junction bases unmatched: 5. The CDR3 is 16 amino acids. CDR3 protein: CASSVDGGRFTDTQYF. The CDR3 DNA reads as TGTGCCAGCAGCGTAGATGGCGGGAGGTTCACAGATACGCAGTATTTT.

J is TRBJ2-5 and V is TRBV19, with 7 bases identical to TRBD1. CDR3 length: 14 amino acids. CDR1 LNHDA and CDR2 SQIVND come from the germline V gene (reference sequence). V trimming: 6 bases; J trimming: 1 base; junction bases outside the gene matches: 5. CDR3 protein: CASSPQGSQETQYF. CDR3 bases: TGTGCCAGTAGCCCACAGGGGTCCCAAGAGACCCAGTACTTC. Full variable domain (rest looked up from reference TRBV19 and TRBJ2-5): DGGITQSPKYLFRKEGQNVTLSCEQNLNHDAMYWYRQDPGQGLRLIYYSQIVNDFQKGDIAEGYSVSREKKESFPLTVTSAQKNPTAFYLCASSPQGSQETQYFGPGTRLLVL.

V is TRBV10-2 and J is TRBJ1-2, with 7 positions matching TRBD1. J gave up 3 bases and V 6 bases, and 7 bases lay outside the gene matches. This CDR3 comprises 14 residues. Germline V CDR1 and CDR2: WSHSY, SAAADI. The CDR3 region is CASRPLGQDYGYTF. The CDR3 DNA follows: TGCGCCAGCAGACCCCTTGGACAGGACTATGGCTACACCTTC.

This clone was detected only once. This rearrangement joins TRBV28 to TRBJ1-1; D is unclear. The CDR3 loop spans 16 amino acids. Germline V gene sequence: CDR1 MDHEN, CDR2 SYDVKM. V was cut by 3 bases and J by 5 bases, with 19 bases left in between. The CDR3 region is CASSFAVYGVKTEAFF. The CDR3 coding sequence is TGTGCCAGCAGTTTCGCTGTTTACGGGGTTAAGACTGAAGCTTTCTTT.

The chain couples TRBV7-9 to TRBJ1-4; 9 bases line up with TRBD1. CDR3 length: 15 amino acids. The ends lost 5 bases at V and 1 base at J; junction bases unmatched: 2. The germline V gene encodes CDR1 SEHNR and CDR2 FQNEAQ (reference sequence). In nucleotides, the CDR3 is TGTGCCAGCAGCCCGGGACAGGGAACTAATGAAAAACTGTTTTTT. This gives the protein CASSPGQGTNEKLFF.

The chain joins TRBV3-1 (or the pseudogene TRBV3-2) to TRBJ2-1; 8 positions match TRBD2. The CDR3 runs 14 residues. Germline trimming cut 0 bases from V and 12 bases from J; bases unmatched to any gene: 7. Germline V gene sequence: CDR1 LGHDT, CDR2 YNNKEL (reference sequence). The CDR3 DNA is TGTGCCAGCAGCCAAGATCGCGTGGCGGGAGGGCAGTTCTTC. Its protein product is CASSQDRVAGGQFF.

This rearrangement joins TRBV4-3 to TRBJ1-2, with 7 bases lining up with TRBD1. The CDR3 spans 14 residues. The V gene's germline CDR1 is LGHNA and CDR2 YSLEER. The ends lost 4 bases at V and 1 base at J; junction bases unmatched: 3. The CDR3 bases are TGCGCCAGCAGCCGCGGGGACAGTAACTATGGCTACACCTTC. It is translated as CASSRGDSNYGYTF.

The chain uses TRBV5-6 and TRBJ2-1, with 10 nucleotides matching TRBD2. The CDR3 contains 14 residues. Germline CDR1 reads SGHDT; CDR2 reads YYEEEE. J lost 6 bases, V lost 2 bases, and 2 bases had no gene match. The CDR3 reads CASSFLAGGNEQFF. CDR3 DNA sequence: TGTGCCAGCAGCTTCTTAGCGGGGGGCAATGAGCAGTTCTTC.

The J gene is TRBJ2-1, the V gene TRBV6-5, with D possibly TRBD1 on 5 matching bases. The CDR3 length is 14 residues. Trimming removed 7 bases at V and 7 bases at J, with 17 bases between. Germline CDR1 and CDR2: MNHEY and SVGAGI. Here the CDR3 reads CASTATYSGNEQFF. The CDR3 nucleotides are TGTGCCAGCACGGCCACTTATTCAGGGAATGAGCAGTTCTTC.

V gene TRBV6-2 or TRBV6-3 combines with J gene TRBJ2-7; D remains unclear. Between the trimmed V and J ends, which lost 2 bases and 4 bases, there was a span of 9 bases. This CDR3 is built from 13 residues. Germline V gene sequence: CDR1 MNHEY, CDR2 SVGEGT. Here the CDR3 reads CASSYGGEYEQYF. CDR3 nucleotides: TGTGCCAGCAGTTACGGCGGAGAATACGAGCAGTACTTC.

This rearrangement joins TRBV9 to TRBJ2-5; weak D call: TRBD2 (7 bases). Per germline, CDR1 SGDLS and CDR2 YYNGEE. This CDR3 is built from 17 residues. The ends were cut back, 0 bases at V and 2 bases at J, with 17 bases in the middle. The CDR3 is CASSVAGGLGEQETQYF. In DNA form, the CDR3 reads TGTGCCAGCAGCGTAGCGGGGGGCCTTGGGGAACAAGAGACCCAGTACTTC. Drawing the rest from reference TRBV9 and TRBJ2-5, the complete variable domain is DSGVTQTPKHLITATGQRVTLRCSPRSGDLSVYWYQQSLDQGLQFLIQYYNGEERAKGNILERFSAQQFPDLHSELNLSSLELGDSALYFCASSVAGGLGEQETQYFGPGTRLLVL.

CDR3 nucleotides: TGTGCCAGCAGTACGAGCTCTGGAAACACCATATATTTT. Translated: CASSTSSGNTIYF. This rearrangement joins TRBV6-5 to TRBJ1-3, with D unresolved. Germline assignment: CDR1 MNHEY and CDR2 SVGAGI. The CDR3 sequence is 13 residues long. With 5 bases removed from V and 0 bases from J, the gap between germline ends came to 5 bases.

The chain joins TRBV24-1 to TRBJ2-1; 12 bases fit TRBD2. Germline-derived CDR1 and CDR2 are KGHDR and SFDVKD. V was clipped by 2 bases and J by 6 bases; unmatched bases: 7. This CDR3 is built from 17 residues. The CDR3 nucleotides are TGTGCCACCAGTGATTCCGGACTAGCGGGGACGAGCAATGAGCAGTTCTTC. The encoded protein is CATSDSGLAGTSNEQFF.

The chain combines TRBV15 with TRBJ2-1; 7 bases are shared with TRBD2. Germline-derived CDR1 and CDR2 are LNHNV and YYDKDF (reference sequence). The ends lost 2 bases at V and 6 bases at J; junction bases unmatched: 16. The CDR3 is made up of 18 amino acids. In DNA, the CDR3 is TGTGCCACCAGCAGATCCGCTAAGCGGGGTATTACCCTCAATGAGCAGTTCTTC. Its protein product is CATSRSAKRGITLNEQFF.

The chain is built from TRBV23-1 and TRBJ2-5; possible D gene TRBD1, 5 bases. TRBV23-1 is known as an ORF, though its function is uncertain. Trimming took off 5 bases at V and 5 bases at J, with 21 bases between the two ends. CDR3 length: 16 amino acids. The CDR3 region has the DNA TGCGCCAGCAGTGCACACAGGTTTATAGCCGGGGAGACCCAGTACTTC. This codes for CASSAHRFIAGETQYF.

The V gene is TRBV6-2 or TRBV6-3, the J gene TRBJ2-1; 12 positions match TRBD2. Trimming cost V 2 bases and J 1 base; bases outside gene matches: 6. Germline values: CDR1 MNHEY, CDR2 SVGEGT. The CDR3 is made up of 18 amino acids. CDR3 loop: CASSYPTGLAGSYNEQFF. CDR3 bases: TGTGCCAGCAGTTACCCTACGGGACTAGCGGGTTCCTACAATGAGCAGTTCTTC.

The CDR3 loop reads CASSPQGTVYEQYF. The CDR3 region has the DNA TGTGCCAGCTCACCCCAGGGTACGGTCTACGAGCAGTACTTC. J is TRBJ2-7 and V is TRBV18; D is perhaps TRBD1 (5 bases). Germline CDR1 is KGHSH and CDR2 is LQKENI. CDR3 length: 14 residues. V was trimmed by 3 bases and J by 3 bases, leaving 12 bases between them.

The chain employs TRBV2 and TRBJ2-7, with a weak D call TRBD2 (5 bases). There are 14 residues in the CDR3. The ends were cut back, 10 bases at V and 2 bases at J, with 18 bases in the middle. CDR1 and CDR2 (germline): SNHLY, FYNNEI. The CDR3 is CAIQPSRSAYEQYF. Here the CDR3 DNA reads TGTGCCATCCAACCTAGCCGATCCGCCTACGAGCAGTACTTC. Supplemented by reference TRBV2 and TRBJ2-7, the full variable domain reads EPEVTQTPSHQVTQMGQEVILRCVPISNHLYFYWYRQILGQKVEFLVSFYNNEISEKSEIFDDQFSVERPDGSNFTLKIRSTKLEDSAMYFCAIQPSRSAYEQYFGPGTRLTVT.

The V gene is TRBV6-5, the J gene TRBJ1-6, with 8 bases aligning to TRBD1. The V gene's germline CDR1 is MNHEY and CDR2 SVGAGI. J was trimmed by 7 bases and V by 2 bases; bases with no gene match: 7. The CDR3 length is 16 residues. The CDR3: CASSYNPGQVNSPLHF. CDR3 sequence (DNA): TGTGCCAGCAGTTACAATCCGGGACAGGTGAATTCACCCCTCCACTTT.

The gene calls are TRBV4-3 and TRBJ2-3; a possible D gene is TRBD1 (6 bases). The CDR3 covers 16 residues. Looked up from germline, CDR1 is LGHNA and CDR2 is YSLEER. The V end was cut by 1 base, the J end by 6 bases, with 17 bases between. CDR3 bases: TGCGCCAGCAGCCAAGGAACAGGGTGGGAAGCGGATACGCAGTATTTT. This sequence encodes CASSQGTGWEADTQYF.